One sample yielded the 16 T cell receptor beta chains listed below, sequenced in a study of shared clonotypes between healthy human individuals. Clones were sequenced by immunoSEQ multiplex PCR, and TCRdb holds only the in-frame ones, with some missing. Of roughly 500,000 clones detected, about three quarters appear once; the ten largest clones hold 13%. Input material: PBMCs. The source of these receptors is a woman aged 40 to 55 in good health. Some clones in this sample may be carry-over from other donors' samples.

The V gene is TRBV19, the J gene TRBJ1-4; D is perhaps TRBD1 (5 bases). This CDR3 has 12 residues. V was shortened by 9 bases and J by 7 bases, with 12 bases between the two germline ends. The germline gives CDR1 LNHDA, CDR2 SQIVND (reference sequence). The CDR3 is CASNRLGEKLFF. Written as DNA, the CDR3 is TGTGCCAGCAACAGGTTGGGTGAAAAACTGTTTTTT.

The chain employs TRBV7-9 and TRBJ2-5; D may be TRBD1 (6 bases). CDR1 is SEHNR and CDR2 is FQNEAQ in the germline V gene (reference sequence). The CDR3 is made up of 17 amino acids. V shed 4 bases and J shed 9 bases, with 27 bases lying between them. Written as DNA, the CDR3 is TGTGCCAGCAGCTCCACTGGGGGCCCTCTCGGCCAAGAACCCCAGTACTTC. It codes for CASSSTGGPLGQEPQYF.

Notes on this clone: Other DNA sequences of this sample code for an identical CDR3. The chain carries TRBV28 and TRBJ2-7, with 7 bases identical to TRBD2. The CDR3 runs 15 residues. After removal of 7 bases from V and 3 bases from J, the junction contained 12 bases not matched to a gene. From germline, CDR1 is MDHEN and CDR2 SYDVKM. The CDR3 is CASTKFRGEGYEQYF. The CDR3 nucleotides read TGTGCCAGCACCAAATTCCGAGGGGAGGGCTACGAGCAGTACTTC. The full variable domain, completed using reference TRBV28 and TRBJ2-7, is DVKVTQSSRYLVKRTGEKVFLECVQDMDHENMFWYRQDPGLGLRLIYFSYDVKMKEKGDIPEGYSVSREKKERFSLILESASTNQTSMYLCASTKFRGEGYEQYFGPGTRLTVT.

The V and J genes are TRBV5-1 and TRBJ2-1, with 9 bases lining up with TRBD1. Germline V gene lookup returns CDR1 SGHRS and CDR2 YFSETQ. This CDR3 comprises 15 residues. V gave up 2 bases and J gave up 0 bases; unmatched junction bases: 0. CDR3 in amino acids: CASSLQGASYNEQFF. For the CDR3, the DNA is TGCGCCAGCAGCTTACAGGGGGCCTCCTACAATGAGCAGTTCTTC.

The rearrangement uses TRBV2 and TRBJ2-7; D unclear. Per germline, CDR1 SNHLY and CDR2 FYNNEI. V gave up 3 bases and J gave up 3 bases, with 12 bases separating them. The CDR3 loop spans 14 amino acids. The CDR3 here is CASSEGLDLYEQYF. CDR3 coding DNA: TGTGCCAGCAGTGAGGGTTTGGATCTCTACGAGCAGTACTTC.

This clone was observed many times. The V and J genes are TRBV10-3 and TRBJ2-3; TRBD2 aligns across 8 bases. The CDR3 contains 14 residues. Germline CDR1 and CDR2: ENHRY and SYGVKD. V lost 8 bases to trimming and J lost 4 bases; unmatched junction nucleotides: 8. The CDR3 DNA reads TGTGCCATCTCGCTCCAGCGGGAGTCAGATACGCAGTATTTT. The encoded protein is CAISLQRESDTQYF.

This chain links TRBV19 with TRBJ1-2, with TRBD1 matching over 9 bases. Germline V lookup: CDR1 LNHDA, CDR2 SQIVND (reference sequence). The CDR3 contains 16 residues. Losses at the gene ends were 3 bases for V and 9 bases for J; bases not matched to a gene: 14. The CDR3: CASSIGGGGQGRSYTF. The CDR3 DNA follows: TGTGCCAGTAGTATTGGAGGTGGGGGACAGGGTCGGAGCTACACCTTC.

Only a few counts were recorded for this clone. The genes are TRBV5-1 and TRBJ2-2, with a possible D match to TRBD1 (6 bases). The CDR3 totals 15 residues. The V gene's germline CDR1 is SGHRS and CDR2 YFSETQ. The germline V and J ends were trimmed by 5 bases and 1 base, with 12 bases remaining between them. Here the CDR3 reads CASRPGQLNTGELFF. In nucleotides, the CDR3 is TGCGCCAGCAGGCCGGGACAATTGAACACCGGGGAGCTGTTTTTT.

V gene TRBV15 combines with J gene TRBJ2-1; 13 nucleotides line up with TRBD2. The J segment lost 6 bases and the V segment lost 3 bases, leaving 14 bases of the junction unmatched. The CDR3 is 19 amino acids. Germline loops: CDR1 LNHNV, CDR2 YYDKDF (reference sequence). The CDR3 reads CATSSALLAGGEIGNEQFF. CDR3 bases: TGTGCCACCAGCAGTGCATTACTAGCGGGAGGGGAAATTGGCAATGAGCAGTTCTTC. The entire variable domain, with the rest obtained from reference TRBV15 and TRBJ2-1, is as follows: DAMVIQNPRYQVTQFGKPVTLSCSQTLNHNVMYWYQQKSSQAPKLLFHYYDKDFNNEADTPDNFQSRRPNTSFCFLDIRSPGLGDTAMYLCATSSALLAGGEIGNEQFFGPGTRLTVL.

The rearrangement joins TRBV28 to TRBJ1-1; TRBD1 agrees at 7 bases. This CDR3 is built from 15 residues. J lost 6 bases, V lost 2 bases, and 9 bases had no gene match. Germline V lookup: CDR1 MDHEN, CDR2 SYDVKM. CDR3 nucleotides: TGTGCCAGCAGTTTAAGAGGGGGCAGGGAGCCTGAAGCTTTCTTT. Translating it yields CASSLRGGREPEAFF.

Comment on this clone: With a much larger clone just one base away, this may be a read error. Distinct nucleotide sequences in the sample also encode this CDR3. This chain uses TRBV10-3 with TRBJ2-7, with a tentative D call TRBD2 (5 bases). The germline CDR1 and CDR2 sequences are ENHRY and SYGVKD. Trimming took 8 bases from V and 0 from J, leaving 5 bases between them. The CDR3 extends over 11 amino acids. CDR3 in DNA: TGTGCCATCCGGGACTCCTACGAGCAGTACTTC. It translates to CAIRDSYEQYF.

This chain links TRBV5-1 with TRBJ2-1, with 12 bases matching TRBD2. Trimming removed 1 base from V and 10 bases from J; junction bases left unmatched: 9. Germline values: CDR1 SGHRS, CDR2 YFSETQ. The CDR3 totals 16 residues. The CDR3 here is CASSLPPRTSGEEQFF. In DNA, the CDR3 is TGCGCCAGCAGCTTGCCCCCTCGGACTAGCGGGGAAGAGCAGTTCTTC.

The rearrangement joins TRBV28 to TRBJ1-2; possible D gene TRBD1, 5 bases. Germline assignment: CDR1 MDHEN and CDR2 SYDVKM. The V end lost 8 bases, the J end lost 6 bases, and 13 bases lay between the germline ends. The CDR3 extends over 12 amino acids. CDR3 protein: CASALPGHGYTF. DNA of the CDR3: TGTGCCAGCGCCCTCCCGGGGCATGGCTACACCTTC.

Remarks on this clone: The same CDR3 arises from other DNA sequences in this sample as well. This chain links TRBV7-2 with TRBJ1-1, with D hard to call. This CDR3 has 14 residues. Germline loops: CDR1 SGHTA, CDR2 FQGNSA. Trimming stripped 1 base from V and 0 bases from J, with 6 bases between. This chain's CDR3 is CASSLGGVNTEAFF. DNA of the CDR3: TGTGCCAGCAGCTTAGGGGGTGTGAACACTGAAGCTTTCTTT.

The chain is built from TRBV4-3 and TRBJ1-4; D is undetermined. This CDR3 has 13 amino acids. V shed 0 bases and J shed 10 bases, with 9 bases lying between them. The germline gives CDR1 LGHNA, CDR2 YSLEER. The CDR3 sequence: CASSQDYTGKLFF. The CDR3 coding sequence is TGCGCCAGCAGCCAAGATTATACGGGAAAACTGTTTTTT.

The chain combines TRBV5-1 with TRBJ2-7, with a possible D match to TRBD2 (5 bases). The germline V and J ends were trimmed by 0 bases and 0 bases, with 7 bases remaining between them. The CDR3 sequence is 14 residues long. In germline, CDR1 is SGHRS, CDR2 YFSETQ. CDR3 residues: CASSLELVSYEQYF. The CDR3, as DNA: TGCGCCAGCAGCTTGGAACTAGTCTCCTACGAGCAGTACTTC.